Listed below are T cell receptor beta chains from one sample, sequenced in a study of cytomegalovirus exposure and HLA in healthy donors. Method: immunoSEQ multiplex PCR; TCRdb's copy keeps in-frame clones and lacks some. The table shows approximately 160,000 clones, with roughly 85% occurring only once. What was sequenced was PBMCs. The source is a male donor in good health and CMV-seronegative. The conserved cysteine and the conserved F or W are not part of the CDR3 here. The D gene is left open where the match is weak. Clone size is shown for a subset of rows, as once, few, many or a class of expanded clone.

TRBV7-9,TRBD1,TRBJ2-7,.,ASSGNNRGRTYEQY
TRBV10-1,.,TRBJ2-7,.,ASSEPDRLHRDLYEQY
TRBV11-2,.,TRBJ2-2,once,ASSHIPGAGELF
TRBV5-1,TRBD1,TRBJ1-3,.,ASSKRPGQGTGNTIY
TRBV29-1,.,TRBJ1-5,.,SVGGGNQPQH
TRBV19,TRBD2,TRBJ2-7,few,ASSIVGAGGSSYEQY
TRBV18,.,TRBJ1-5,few,ASSPSVGTINQPQH
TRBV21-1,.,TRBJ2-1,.,ASSKVSESSYNEQF
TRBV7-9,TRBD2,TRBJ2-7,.,SSSTRAGGPYEQY
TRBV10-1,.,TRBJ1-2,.,ASSETGNYGYT
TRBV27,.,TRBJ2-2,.,ASSLAVPVVTGELF
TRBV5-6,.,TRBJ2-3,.,ASSKTSTGSTDTQY
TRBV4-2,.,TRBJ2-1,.,ASSPVTENEQF
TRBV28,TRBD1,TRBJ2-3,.,AGRDSNTDTQY
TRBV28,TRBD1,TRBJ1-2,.,ATLGQDLFLGGYT
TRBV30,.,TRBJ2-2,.,AWSVRPGEYSSGWRTGELF
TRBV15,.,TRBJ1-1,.,ATSRPTGGGTEAF
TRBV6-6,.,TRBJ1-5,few,ASSSNRGNQPQH
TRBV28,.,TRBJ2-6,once,ASSLSGANVLT
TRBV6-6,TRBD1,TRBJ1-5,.,ASSYGQGATQPQH